This T cell receptor beta chain stems from a study of radiation and T cells in renal cell carcinoma. Study at large: Nephrectomy followed 15 Gy stereotactic body radiation by 4 weeks.

Per germline, CDR1 SGHRS and CDR2 YFSETQ. The V end was cut by 1 base, the J end by 8 bases, with 15 bases between. There are 14 residues in the CDR3. Libraries were prepared by immunoSEQ multiplex PCR; TCRdb keeps only in-frame clonotypes and omits some of them. This table holds approximately 150,000 clones, approximately 87% found once. General study points: From baseline, blood top tumor clonotypes peaked at 2 weeks post-radiation. Baseline intratumoral clonotype presence is unknown without pretreatment biopsies.

Worth noting for this clone: The antigen is not known.

The time point denotes: baseline pretreatment blood. Treatment reported: 15 Gy SBRT to primary tumor, nephrectomy 4 weeks later. The tumor was a clear cell renal cell carcinoma. This TCR came from a woman between 45 and 65 years old with renal cell carcinoma. The sequences come from blood, collected from a patient whose treatment included radiotherapy and nephrectomy. The V gene is TRBV5-1, the J gene TRBJ1-2, with D uncertain. The CDR3 DNA is TGCGCCAGCAGCTTGCTAGGGCCTTCGGAGGGCTACACCTTC. Residues: CASSLLGPSEGYTF.